This TCR beta chain was identified in a study of blood T cells in healthy people across ages. General observations from the study: Versus aged donors, long-lived donors had higher diversity and more naive CD4+ cells.

A second PCR, run for about 7 to 11 cycles, used a sample-barcoded 5' primer plus a J-beta primer mix. TCRdb redid the calling of the 5' RACE reads with MiXCR, one entry per CDR3 protein. The sample has under 2,000,000 distinct CDR3 sequences, about 49% seen once. Trimming pared 8 bases from V and 1 base from J, leaving 18 bases between. From germline, CDR1 is MNHNY and CDR2 SVGAGI (reference sequence). This CDR3 is built from 17 residues. Turning to this clonotype: Its antigen is unidentified.

The receptor was isolated from a woman between 40 and 50 years old in good health. Sequencing used blood. This chain joins TRBV6-6 and TRBJ2-6; D may be TRBD1 (6 bases). The CDR3 region has the DNA TGTGCCAGCGGACCCATGGGGGCCTCGTCTGGGGCCAACGTCCTGACTTTC. Translation: CASGPMGASSGANVLTF.